This T cell receptor (beta chain) came from a study of blood T cells in healthy people across ages. Using a J-beta primer mix together with a sample-barcoded 5' primer, a second PCR was run for about 6 to 11 cycles. TCRdb reanalysed the 5' RACE reads using MiXCR and keeps one entry per CDR3 protein. The sample yields about 780,000 distinct CDR3 sequences, around half seen once. CDR1 is SQVTM, CDR2 ANQGSEA, per germline. CDR3 size: 15 residues. V lost 6 bases to trimming and J lost 9 bases; unmatched junction nucleotides: 11. The sample was blood. This sequence originates from an elderly man in good health. V gene TRBV29-1 combines with J gene TRBJ2-1; 13 bases agree with TRBD2. The CDR3 DNA sequence: TGCAGCGTCCGCCTTGGACTAGCGGGAGTTGGTGAGCAGTTCTTC. Protein product: CSVRLGLAGVGEQFF.